Below are 29 T cell receptor beta chains sequenced from a single sample in a study of graft-versus-host responses after intestinal transplantation. Measured with immunoSEQ multiplex PCR; TCRdb has only the in-frame clones, and not every one. The sample lists tens of thousands of clones; approximately 89% were seen once. The source was PBMCs, collected approximately 120 days after intestinal transplantation. The receptors stem from a human patient who received an intestinal transplant, so some T cells may come from the graft donor.

The chain uses TRBV9 and TRBJ2-1; 10 bases are a match to TRBD1. Germline CDR1 SGDLS, CDR2 YYNGEE. V shed 3 bases, J shed 6 bases, and the junction held 6 bases outside the gene matches. The CDR3 covers 15 residues. CDR3 sequence (DNA): TGTGCCAGCAGCGAGAGACAGGGGGCGGTCAATGAGCAGTTCTTC. The encoded protein is CASSERQGAVNEQFF.

The chain recombines TRBV12-5 with TRBJ2-5; D is unresolved. Germline-derived CDR1 and CDR2 are LGHNT and FRNRAP. Deletions cut 5 bases from V and 3 bases from J, with 4 bases between. The CDR3 loop spans 11 amino acids. CDR3 region: CASGREETQYF. DNA of the CDR3: TGTGCTAGTGGTCGGGAAGAGACCCAGTACTTC. Full variable domain (missing parts from reference TRBV12-5 and TRBJ2-5): DARVTQTPRHKVTEMGQEVTMRCQPILGHNTVFWYRQTMMQGLELLAYFRNRAPLDDSGMPKDRFSAEMPDATLATLKIQPSEPRDSAVYFCASGREETQYFGPGTRLLVL.

This sequence joins TRBV28 and TRBJ2-5, with 8 bases fitting TRBD2. Germline V CDR1 and CDR2: MDHEN, SYDVKM. J lost 4 bases, V lost 4 bases, and 5 bases had no gene match. This CDR3 is built from 14 residues. CDR3 sequence reads: CASSSLAGLETQYF. The CDR3, as DNA: TGTGCCAGCAGTTCATTAGCGGGACTAGAGACCCAGTACTTC.

The chain has TRBV7-2 and TRBJ2-7; D not resolved. V shed 5 bases and J shed 1 base, with 6 bases lying between them. Germline V CDR1 and CDR2: SGHTA, FQGNSA. CDR3 length: 12 amino acids. In nucleotides, the CDR3 is TGTGCCAGCAGCCGTCTATCCTACGAGCAGTACTTC. Protein sequence: CASSRLSYEQYF.

The rearrangement links TRBV7-9 to TRBJ1-5; possibly TRBD1 for D (5 bases). Germline V gene sequence: CDR1 SEHNR, CDR2 FQNEAQ (reference sequence). CDR3 length: 15 residues. Between the trimmed V and J ends, which lost 4 bases and 10 bases, there was a span of 20 bases. The CDR3 loop reads CASSSLRTPLAPQHF. The CDR3, as DNA: TGTGCCAGCAGCTCACTCCGGACACCACTCGCCCCCCAGCATTTT.

V is TRBV7-2 and J is TRBJ2-7, with a possible D match to TRBD2 (6 bases). Per the germline V gene, CDR1 is SGHTA and CDR2 is FQGNSA. The CDR3 spans 13 residues. Trimming cost V 5 bases and J 3 bases, with 11 bases left between them. The CDR3 DNA follows: TGTGCCAGCAGCACGGGAGACCACTACGAGCAGTACTTC. It yields the protein CASSTGDHYEQYF.

The chain combines TRBV2 with TRBJ2-3, with D possibly being TRBD1 (5 bases). The V gene lost 7 bases and the J gene lost 2 bases, with 28 bases spanning the gap. The V gene's germline CDR1 is SNHLY and CDR2 FYNNEI. The CDR3 sequence is 19 residues long. CDR3 residues: CASTPRTLGRALHTDTQYF. The CDR3 nucleotides read TGTGCCAGCACCCCCCGCACTCTGGGCAGGGCCCTCCACACAGATACGCAGTATTTT.

V usage is TRBV7-2 and J usage is TRBJ2-5; 8 bases line up with TRBD2. The CDR3 runs 16 residues. Losses at the gene ends were 2 bases for V and 5 bases for J; bases not matched to a gene: 10. Germline CDR1 reads SGHTA; CDR2 reads FQGNSA. In nucleotides, the CDR3 is TGTGCCAGCAGCTTAATGGCGGGGGGAGGGGAGGAGACCCAGTACTTC. This sequence encodes CASSLMAGGGEETQYF.

J is TRBJ2-7 and V is TRBV6-5; TRBD2 matches at 7 bases. This CDR3 region has 15 residues. Germline trimming cut 2 bases from V and 4 bases from J; bases unmatched to any gene: 8. Germline assignment: CDR1 MNHEY and CDR2 SVGAGI. This chain's CDR3 is CASSYQLGGSYEQYF. The DNA for the CDR3 is TGTGCCAGCAGTTACCAACTTGGCGGGAGTTACGAGCAGTACTTC.

The gene calls are TRBV11-2 and TRBJ2-3; D is perhaps TRBD2 (5 bases). CDR3 length: 18 residues. Trimming removed 8 bases from V and 5 bases from J, with 29 bases in between. CDR1 and CDR2 from the germline V gene are SGHAT and FQNNGV. The CDR3 reads CASAGGKVGSRKGDTQYF. The CDR3 DNA reads TGTGCCAGCGCGGGTGGGAAGGTGGGGTCCCGGAAGGGAGATACGCAGTATTTT.

The chain carries TRBV4-2 and TRBJ2-6; D may be TRBD1 (5 bases). Germline CDR1 LGHNA, CDR2 YNFKEQ. The CDR3 is 19 residues long. Trimming stripped 4 bases from V and 2 bases from J, with 21 bases between. The CDR3 DNA is TGTGCCAGCAGCCTAACCGCGAGCCCCCTAGGGGCTGGGGCCAACGTCCTGACTTTC. Its protein product is CASSLTASPLGAGANVLTF.

V and J are TRBV11-1 and TRBJ2-4; 9 nucleotides match TRBD1. In germline, CDR1 is SGHAT, CDR2 FQDESV (reference sequence). V shed 4 bases, J shed 5 bases, and the junction held 9 bases outside the gene matches. This CDR3 is 16 amino acids long. CDR3 sequence reads: CASSWDREVGENIQYF. In DNA form, the CDR3 reads TGTGCCAGCAGCTGGGACAGGGAGGTCGGCGAAAACATTCAGTACTTC.

The chain recombines TRBV28 with TRBJ2-7; D unclear. CDR3 length: 15 amino acids. Trimming shortened V by 6 bases and J by 0 bases, and 15 bases separated the two germline ends. Germline CDR1 and CDR2: MDHEN and SYDVKM. The CDR3 reads CASSPGSRGSYEQYF. As DNA, the CDR3 is TGTGCCAGCAGCCCTGGATCACGCGGCTCCTACGAGCAGTACTTC.

The chain uses TRBV7-2 and TRBJ2-4; D not certain. Germline CDR1 reads SGHTA; CDR2 reads FQGNSA. The V gene lost 3 bases and the J gene lost 2 bases, with 5 bases spanning the gap. This CDR3 contains 13 residues. The CDR3 reads CASSFGTKNIQYF. As DNA, the CDR3 is TGTGCCAGCAGCTTTGGAACCAAAAACATTCAGTACTTC.

This chain connects TRBV5-1 to TRBJ2-3; D gene unclear. CDR1 and CDR2 from the germline V gene are SGHRS and YFSETQ. This CDR3 has 13 amino acids. V lost 0 bases to trimming and J lost 4 bases, with 6 bases between them. The CDR3 sequence is CASSLAGSDTQYF. Here the CDR3 DNA reads TGCGCCAGCAGCTTGGCCGGATCAGATACGCAGTATTTT.

The V and J genes are TRBV7-6 and TRBJ2-7, with TRBD2 matching 8 bases. The CDR3 has 13 residues. The V gene end was trimmed by 5 bases and the J gene end by 0 bases; junction bases not matched to a gene: 0. Germline V gene lookup returns CDR1 SGHVS and CDR2 FNYEAQ. The CDR3 sequence: CASSRGGSYEQYF. In nucleotides, the CDR3 is TGTGCCAGCAGCCGGGGGGGCTCCTACGAGCAGTACTTC.

The rearrangement joins TRBV25-1 to TRBJ2-1; weak D call: TRBD2 (5 bases). CDR1 MGHDK and CDR2 SYGVNS come from the germline V gene. This CDR3 is built from 14 residues. V lost 3 bases and J lost 4, with 10 bases in between. The CDR3 DNA is TGTGCCAGCAGTGAGGCAGCGGAGTACAATGAGCAGTTCTTC. Residues: CASSEAAEYNEQFF.

The chain combines TRBV5-1 with TRBJ2-2, with 13 bases aligning to TRBD2. The CDR3 runs 17 residues. V lost 4 bases to trimming and J lost 3 bases; unmatched junction nucleotides: 6. Germline CDR1 and CDR2: SGHRS and YFSETQ. CDR3 coding DNA: TGCGCCAGCAGCAGCGAAGGACTAGCGGGAGACACCGGGGAGCTGTTTTTT. This gives the protein CASSSEGLAGDTGELFF.

The chain couples TRBV2 to TRBJ1-4; D is possibly TRBD1 (6 bases). Germline V gene lookup returns CDR1 SNHLY and CDR2 FYNNEI. There are 16 residues in the CDR3. The V end was cut by 3 bases, the J end by 0 bases, with 11 bases between. The CDR3 region has the DNA TGTGCCAGCAGTGAGAGGCGACAGGCAACTAATGAAAAACTGTTTTTT. Translated, it gives CASSERRQATNEKLFF.

The chain has TRBV6-5 and TRBJ1-5; D is ambiguous. CDR1 MNHEY and CDR2 SVGAGI come from the germline V gene. The germline V and J ends were trimmed by 2 bases and 0 bases, with 8 bases remaining between them. There are 15 residues in the CDR3. The CDR3 protein is CASSYRTDSNQPQHF. The CDR3 DNA reads as TGTGCCAGCAGTTACCGGACGGATAGCAATCAGCCCCAGCATTTT.

V usage is TRBV6-1 and J usage is TRBJ1-2; no definite D call. V was cut by 6 bases and J by 0 bases, with 14 bases left in between. CDR1 is MNHNS and CDR2 is SASEGT in the germline V gene. This CDR3 is 15 amino acids long. The CDR3 nucleotides read TGTGCCAGCAGACCCAAGGTGGAAGCTAACTATGGCTACACCTTC. Translating it yields CASRPKVEANYGYTF.

This chain links TRBV27 with TRBJ2-7; TRBD1 aligns across 9 bases. After removal of 5 bases from V and 1 base from J, the junction contained 3 bases not matched to a gene. Germline-derived CDR1 and CDR2 are MNHEY and SMNVEV (reference sequence). The CDR3 totals 14 residues. This CDR3 reads CASSLQGASYEQYF. CDR3 sequence (DNA): TGTGCCAGCAGTCTACAGGGGGCTTCCTACGAGCAGTACTTC.

The CDR3: CASRFGQGMNEQYF. The CDR3 coding sequence is TGTGCAAGTCGCTTTGGACAGGGGATGAACGAGCAGTACTTC. The gene calls are TRBV12-2 and TRBJ2-7; the table gives TRBD1 as D, unverified against the DNA. TRBV12-2 has pseudogene status. This CDR3 region has 14 residues.

This clone has only one observation. V and J are TRBV6-4 and TRBJ2-3; D is ambiguous. Trimming left V 2 bases short and J 4 bases short, with 1 base between. The CDR3 length is 11 residues. CDR1 is MRHNA and CDR2 is SNTAGT in the germline V gene. CDR3 sequence: CASSDADTQYF. CDR3 coding DNA: TGTGCCAGCAGTGACGCAGATACGCAGTATTTT.

This clone was picked up one time. The J gene is TRBJ1-2, the V gene TRBV10-3, with D possibly being TRBD1 (5 bases). From germline, CDR1 is ENHRY and CDR2 SYGVKD. This CDR3 is built from 15 residues. V was clipped by 8 bases and J by 7 bases, with 23 bases between them. The CDR3 bases are TGTGCCATCGGGGACCATCGTGGGAATTCTCGTGGCTACACCTTC. Translated, it gives CAIGDHRGNSRGYTF.

There are a few counts of this clone. The rearrangement joins TRBV7-9 to TRBJ2-7, with D unclear. V was clipped by 1 base and J by 2 bases, with 9 bases between them. This CDR3 spans 14 amino acids. CDR1 is SEHNR, CDR2 FQNEAQ, per germline (reference sequence). For the CDR3, the DNA is TGTGCCAGCAGCTTAGAGGGTCCGACCTACGAGCAGTACTTC. This sequence encodes CASSLEGPTYEQYF.

V usage is TRBV7-9 and J usage is TRBJ2-7, with D unresolved. The V end was cut by 9 bases, the J end by 3 bases, with 15 bases between. The CDR3 loop spans 13 amino acids. Germline lookup yields CDR1 SEHNR and CDR2 FQNEAQ (reference sequence). The CDR3 DNA sequence: TGTGCCAGTCTAGACACCGATCTCTACGAGCAGTACTTC. Residues: CASLDTDLYEQYF.

This chain links TRBV5-1 with TRBJ2-3, with D possibly TRBD2 on 6 matching bases. Looked up from germline, CDR1 is SGHRS and CDR2 is YFSETQ. There are 15 residues in the CDR3. Trimming stripped 0 bases from V and 6 bases from J, with 14 bases between. CDR3 in DNA: TGCGCCAGCAGCTTGGAGGGACTTGTGGGGGATACGCAGTATTTT. Translated, it gives CASSLEGLVGDTQYF.

This clone was detected only once. V usage is TRBV5-5 and J usage is TRBJ2-7; maybe TRBD2 (5 bases). Trimming left V 5 bases short and J 4 bases short, with 25 bases between. The CDR3 extends over 17 amino acids. Germline CDR1 is SGHKS and CDR2 is YYEKEE (reference sequence). The CDR3 spells CASSSTSPPGELYEQYF. CDR3 DNA: TGTGCCAGCAGTTCTACCTCACCCCCCGGGGAGCTATACGAGCAGTACTTC.